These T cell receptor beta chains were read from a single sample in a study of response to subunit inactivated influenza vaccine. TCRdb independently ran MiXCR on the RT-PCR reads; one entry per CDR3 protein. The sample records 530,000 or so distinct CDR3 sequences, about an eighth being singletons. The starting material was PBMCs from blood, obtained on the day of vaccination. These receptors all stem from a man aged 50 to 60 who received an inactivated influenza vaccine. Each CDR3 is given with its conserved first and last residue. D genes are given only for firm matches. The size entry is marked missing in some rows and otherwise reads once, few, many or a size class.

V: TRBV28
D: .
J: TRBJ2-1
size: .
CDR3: CASSLGLGGSYNEQFF
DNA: TGTGCCAGCAGTTTAGGCTTGGGTGGCTCCTACAATGAGCAGTTCTTC

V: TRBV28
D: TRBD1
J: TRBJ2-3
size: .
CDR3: CASSPTGTENTDTQYF
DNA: TGTGCCAGCAGTCCTACCGGGACAGAAAACACAGATACGCAGTATTTT

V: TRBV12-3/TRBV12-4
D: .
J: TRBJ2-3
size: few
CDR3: CASSLSHSPTQYF
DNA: TGTGCCAGCAGTTTGAGTCATTCCCCCACGCAGTATTTT

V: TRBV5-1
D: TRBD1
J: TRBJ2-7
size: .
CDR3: CASSAAGQGVSYEQYF
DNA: TGCGCCAGCAGCGCCGCCGGACAGGGGGTTTCCTACGAGCAGTACTTC

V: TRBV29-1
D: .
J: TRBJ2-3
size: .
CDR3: CSVQGGLFPDTQYF
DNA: TGCAGCGTCCAGGGGGGTCTTTTTCCAGATACGCAGTATTTT

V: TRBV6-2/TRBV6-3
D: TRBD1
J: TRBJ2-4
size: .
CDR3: CASRQGAWPNIQYF
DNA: TGTGCCAGCAGGCAGGGGGCTTGGCCCAACATTCAGTACTTC

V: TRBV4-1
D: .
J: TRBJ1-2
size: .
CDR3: CASSQALGGGYGYTF
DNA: TGCGCCAGCAGCCAAGCCCTCGGGGGCGGCTATGGCTACACCTTC

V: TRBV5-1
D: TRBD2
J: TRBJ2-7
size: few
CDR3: CASSLRLTSGTSYEQYF
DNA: TGCGCCAGCAGCTTGCGACTAACTAGCGGGACCTCCTACGAGCAGTACTTC

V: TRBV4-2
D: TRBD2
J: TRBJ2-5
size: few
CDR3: CASSQELAGVQETQYF
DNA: TGTGCCAGCAGCCAAGAGTTAGCGGGAGTTCAAGAGACCCAGTACTTC

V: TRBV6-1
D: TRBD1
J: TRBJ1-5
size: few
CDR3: CASSEVTGTGFKPQHF
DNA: TGTGCCAGCAGTGAAGTTACCGGGACAGGGTTCAAGCCCCAGCATTTT

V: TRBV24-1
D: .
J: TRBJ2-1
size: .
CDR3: CATSAPGAGKQTYNEQFF
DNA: TGTGCCACCAGTGCCCCGGGAGCCGGAAAACAAACCTACAATGAGCAGTTCTTC

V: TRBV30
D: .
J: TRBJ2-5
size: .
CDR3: CAWRPLGSQETQYF
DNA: TGTGCCTGGAGACCTTTGGGGTCACAAGAGACCCAGTACTTC

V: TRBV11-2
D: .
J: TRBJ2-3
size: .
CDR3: CASSLVWGGTDTQYF
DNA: TGTGCCAGCAGCTTAGTTTGGGGGGGCACAGATACGCAGTATTTT

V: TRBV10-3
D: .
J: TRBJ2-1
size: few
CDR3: CAISGPTYNEQFF
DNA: TGTGCCATCAGTGGACCGACCTACAATGAGCAGTTCTTC

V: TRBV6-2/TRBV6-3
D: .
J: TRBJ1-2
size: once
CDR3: CASSYIQGHGYTF
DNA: TGTGCCAGCAGTTACATCCAGGGCCATGGCTACACCTTC

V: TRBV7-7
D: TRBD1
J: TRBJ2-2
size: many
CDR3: CASSLRQGTGELFF
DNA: TGTGCTAGCAGCCTACGACAGGGGACCGGGGAGCTGTTTTTT

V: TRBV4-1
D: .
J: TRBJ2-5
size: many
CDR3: CASSRLETETQYF
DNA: TGCGCCAGCAGCCGACTCGAAACGGAGACCCAGTACTTC

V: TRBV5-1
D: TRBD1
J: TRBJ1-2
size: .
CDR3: CASSKQGSGYTF
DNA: TGCGCCAGCAGCAAACAGGGGTCTGGCTACACCTTC

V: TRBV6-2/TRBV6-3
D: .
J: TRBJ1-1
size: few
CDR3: CASTPQGMNTEAFF
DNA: TGTGCCAGCACCCCGCAGGGGATGAACACTGAAGCTTTCTTT

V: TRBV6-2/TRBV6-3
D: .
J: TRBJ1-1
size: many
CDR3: CASSYQRGARTEAFF
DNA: TGTGCCAGCAGTTACCAGAGAGGGGCGAGGACTGAAGCTTTCTTT

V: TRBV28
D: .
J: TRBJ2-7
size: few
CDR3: CASSLDRYLYEQYF
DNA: TGTGCCAGCAGCCTCGACAGGTATCTCTACGAGCAGTACTTC

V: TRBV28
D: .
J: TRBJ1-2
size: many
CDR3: CASSLSRGNYGYTF
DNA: TGTGCCAGCAGTTTATCGAGAGGGAACTATGGCTACACCTTC

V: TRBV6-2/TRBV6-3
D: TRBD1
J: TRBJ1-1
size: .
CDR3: CASSYTWDRVGWNTEAFF
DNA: TGTGCCAGCAGTTACACATGGGACAGGGTCGGATGGAACACTGAAGCTTTCTTT

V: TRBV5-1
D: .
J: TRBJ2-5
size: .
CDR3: CASSLGVDGVAQETQYF
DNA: TGCGCCAGCAGCTTGGGGGTCGATGGGGTGGCCCAAGAGACCCAGTACTTC

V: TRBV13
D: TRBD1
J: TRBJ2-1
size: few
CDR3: CASSDRGMSSEQFF
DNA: TGTGCCAGCAGCGACAGGGGGATGTCGAGCGAGCAGTTCTTC

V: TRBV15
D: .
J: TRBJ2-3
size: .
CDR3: CATSRDSGPTGDTQYF
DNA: TGTGCCACCAGCAGAGATTCGGGGCCTACGGGAGATACGCAGTATTTT

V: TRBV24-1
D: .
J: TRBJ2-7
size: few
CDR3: CATSDNRVFPYEQYF
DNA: TGTGCCACCAGTGATAACAGAGTGTTCCCCTACGAGCAGTACTTC

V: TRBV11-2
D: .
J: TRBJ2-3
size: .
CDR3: CASARVAIDTQYF
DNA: TGTGCCAGCGCTAGGGTGGCCATAGATACGCAGTATTTT

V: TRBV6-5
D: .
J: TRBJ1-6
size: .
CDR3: CASSYTSGTSPLHF
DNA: TGTGCCAGCAGTTACACCTCCGGGACCTCACCCCTCCACTTT

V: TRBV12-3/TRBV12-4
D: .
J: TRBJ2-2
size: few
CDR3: CASSPPGDRSTGELFF
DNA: TGTGCCAGCAGTCCCCCAGGTGACAGGTCCACCGGGGAGCTGTTTTTT

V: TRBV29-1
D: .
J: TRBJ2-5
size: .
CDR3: CSVVSQGRGTQYF
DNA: TGCAGCGTTGTTTCGCAGGGAAGAGGGACCCAGTACTTC

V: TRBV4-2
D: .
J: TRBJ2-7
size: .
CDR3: CASSQEQRSYEQYF
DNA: TGTGCCAGCAGCCAAGAACAGCGTTCCTACGAGCAGTACTTC

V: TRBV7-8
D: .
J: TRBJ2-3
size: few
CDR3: CASSLAGGSSTDTQYF
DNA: TGTGCCAGCAGCTTAGCGGGGGGCTCTAGCACAGATACGCAGTATTTT

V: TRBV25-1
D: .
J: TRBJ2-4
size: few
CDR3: CASSDPGLTNIQYF
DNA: TGTGCCAGCAGTGACCCAGGGTTGACGAACATTCAGTACTTC

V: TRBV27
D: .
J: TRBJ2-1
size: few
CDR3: CASSLIPAEEQFF
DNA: TGTGCCAGCAGTTTAATTCCCGCCGAAGAGCAGTTCTTC

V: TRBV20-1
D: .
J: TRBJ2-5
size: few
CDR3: CRRGSALLWETQYF
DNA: TGCAGGCGGGGCTCCGCCTTACTTTGGGAGACCCAGTACTTC

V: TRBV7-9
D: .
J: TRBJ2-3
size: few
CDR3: CASSLFPSDTQYF
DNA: TGTGCCAGCAGCTTATTCCCCTCAGATACGCAGTATTTT

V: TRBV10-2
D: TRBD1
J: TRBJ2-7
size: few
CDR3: CASSESFRGREQYF
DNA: TGCGCCAGCAGTGAGTCCTTCAGGGGGCGCGAGCAGTACTTC

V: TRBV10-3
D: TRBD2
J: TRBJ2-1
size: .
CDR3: CATWGGYNEQFF
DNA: TGTGCCACGTGGGGGGGCTACAATGAGCAGTTCTTC

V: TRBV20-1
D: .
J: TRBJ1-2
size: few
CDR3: CSARITSLANTF
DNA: TGCAGTGCTAGAATAACCTCCTTGGCGAACACCTTC